The clone carrying this TCR beta chain was seen at least ten times. The data were taken from a study of blood T cell repertoires in COVID-19. Study-level background: Sites in the United States, Italy and Spain provided acute and convalescent COVID-19 samples. The analysed material was cDNA or gDNA that came from T cells, B-cell-depleted T cells, or PBMCs.

As handled by the study authors: Cell counts per sample came from amplifying reference gene primers. Some clones are missing from TCRdb's copy, which holds only in-frame ones; the method was immunoSEQ multiplex PCR. V, J and clone size are taken as reported in that table, and D and trimming were inferred from the DNA itself. The sample has 120,000 to 150,000 clones, over 75% seen once. Looked up from germline, CDR1 is SGHNT and CDR2 is YYREEE (reference sequence). V lost 2 bases and J 2 bases, leaving 9 bases between the germline ends. The CDR3 sequence is 14 residues long. This receptor was taken from a man aged 55 to 70 with active or convalescent COVID-19. The specimen sequenced was peripheral blood. The chain combines TRBV5-4 with TRBJ2-3; D gene unclear. This CDR3 is CASSLQQITDTQYF. The DNA of the CDR3 is TGTGCCAGCAGCTTACAACAGATCACAGATACGCAGTATTTT.